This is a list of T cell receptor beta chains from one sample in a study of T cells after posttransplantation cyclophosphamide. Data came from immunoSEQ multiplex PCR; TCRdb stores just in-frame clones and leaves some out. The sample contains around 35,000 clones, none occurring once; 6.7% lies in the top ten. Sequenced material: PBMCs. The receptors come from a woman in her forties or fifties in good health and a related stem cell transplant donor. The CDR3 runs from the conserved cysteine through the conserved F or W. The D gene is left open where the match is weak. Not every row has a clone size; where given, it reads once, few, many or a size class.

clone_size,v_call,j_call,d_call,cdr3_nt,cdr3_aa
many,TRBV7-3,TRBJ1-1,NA,TGTGCCAGCAGCCCCGTAGGAGGGAGGGGCACTGAAGCTTTCTTT,CASSPVGGRGTEAFF
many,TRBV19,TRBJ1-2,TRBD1,TGTGCCAGTAGTAGGGACAGGGGACATTTTATCCATGGCTACACCTTC,CASSRDRGHFIHGYTF
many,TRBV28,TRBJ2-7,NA,TGTGCCAGCACAGGGATCTCGTACGAGCAGTACTTC,CASTGISYEQYF
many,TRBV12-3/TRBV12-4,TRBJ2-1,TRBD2,TGTGCCAGCAGTTCTAGCGGGAGGGGCAAACAATACAATGAGCAGTTCTTC,CASSSSGRGKQYNEQFF
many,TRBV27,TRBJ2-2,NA,TGTGCCAGCAGTTTTCTAGCTACCGGGGAGCTGTTTTTT,CASSFLATGELFF
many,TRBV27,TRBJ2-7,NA,TGTGCCGCCCGGGGGGCTAACTACGAGCAGTACTTC,CAARGANYEQYF
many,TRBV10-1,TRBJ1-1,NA,TGCGCCAGCAGTGACCACAGGGAGGGAGAAACTGAAGCTTTCTTT,CASSDHREGETEAFF
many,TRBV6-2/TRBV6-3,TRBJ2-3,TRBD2,TGTGCCAGCACCGACACCCCAGCGGGGCGCACAGATACGCAGTATTTT,CASTDTPAGRTDTQYF
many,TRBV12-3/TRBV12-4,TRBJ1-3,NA,TGTGCCAGCGGCAGGAAGAGGACTGGAAACACCATATATTTT,CASGRKRTGNTIYF
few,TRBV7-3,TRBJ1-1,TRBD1,TGTGCCAGCAGCAGGGGACAGGGGGAAGAAGCTTTCTTT,CASSRGQGEEAFF
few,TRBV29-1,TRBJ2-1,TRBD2,TGCAGCGTTGAGACTAGCGGAACCTACAATGAGCAGTTCTTC,CSVETSGTYNEQFF
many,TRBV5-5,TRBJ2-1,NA,TGTGCCAGCAGCTTGCAAGGGGACTCCTACAATGAGCAGTTCTTC,CASSLQGDSYNEQFF
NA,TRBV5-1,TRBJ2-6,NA,TGCGCCAGCAGCTTGGGGGCAGGCCCTACCTCTGGGGCCAACGTCCTGACTTTC,CASSLGAGPTSGANVLTF
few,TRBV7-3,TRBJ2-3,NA,TGTGCCAGCAGCCCCATTGGGCCCACAGATACGCAGTATTTT,CASSPIGPTDTQYF
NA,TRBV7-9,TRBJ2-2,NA,TGTGCCAGCAGCTTATGGAGAGACGAGCGAGACACCGGGGAGCTGTTTTTT,CASSLWRDERDTGELFF
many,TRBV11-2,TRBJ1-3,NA,TGTGCCAGCAGTAAGAATTTCGACACGTACTCTGGAAACACCATATATTTT,CASSKNFDTYSGNTIYF
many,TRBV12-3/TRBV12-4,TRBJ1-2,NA,TGTGCCAGCAGTCCCGGGGTATATGGCTACACCTTC,CASSPGVYGYTF
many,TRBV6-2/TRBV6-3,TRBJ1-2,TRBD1,TGTGCCAGCAGTCAAGGGACAGGGGGGCATGGCTACACCTTC,CASSQGTGGHGYTF
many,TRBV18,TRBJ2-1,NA,TGTGCCAGCTCACCAGGAGTAGCGGAGCTTAATGAGCAGTTCTTC,CASSPGVAELNEQFF
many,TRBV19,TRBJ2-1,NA,TGTGCCAGTAGTGCCACAGGGATTCCGTTCTTC,CASSATGIPFF
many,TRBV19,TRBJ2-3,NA,TGTGCCAGTAGCCTCGGGGGAACTAGCACAGATACGCAGTATTTT,CASSLGGTSTDTQYF
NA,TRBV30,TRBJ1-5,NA,TGTGCCTGGAGTGTAGCGGGCCACCAGCCCCAGCATTTT,CAWSVAGHQPQHF
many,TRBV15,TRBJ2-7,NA,TGTGCCACCAGCGGCCGGGACTCCCTACCCTACGAGCAGTACTTC,CATSGRDSLPYEQYF
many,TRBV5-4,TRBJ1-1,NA,TGTGCCAGCAGCCGCGTTGTAAGTGCGGGCGGGGACACTGAAGCTTTCTTT,CASSRVVSAGGDTEAFF
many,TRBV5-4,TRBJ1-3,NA,TGTGCCAGCAGCTCCACAGGGTCTAGAAACACCATATATTTT,CASSSTGSRNTIYF
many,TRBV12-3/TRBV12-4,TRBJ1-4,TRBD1,TGTGCCAGCAGTCCCGAATGGGACAGAAGGGAAAAACTGTTTTTT,CASSPEWDRREKLFF
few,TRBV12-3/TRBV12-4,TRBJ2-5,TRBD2,TGTGCCAGCAGTTCATCCCGGACTAGTAGGGACCAAGAGACCCAGTACTTC,CASSSSRTSRDQETQYF
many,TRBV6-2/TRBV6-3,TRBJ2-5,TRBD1,TGTGCCAGCAGCTTACCGCGGGACAGGGGGCGCGAGACCCAGTACTTC,CASSLPRDRGRETQYF
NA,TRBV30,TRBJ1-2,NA,TGTGCCTGGAGTACCCTGGCCGGGACACCGAACTATGGCTACACCTTC,CAWSTLAGTPNYGYTF
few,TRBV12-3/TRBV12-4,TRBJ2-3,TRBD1,TGTGCCAGCAGCTCCGGGACAGTGCTCCGCGATACGCAGTATTTT,CASSSGTVLRDTQYF
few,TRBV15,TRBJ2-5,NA,TGTGCCACCGGAGGGGACTTCCAAGAGACCCAGTACTTC,CATGGDFQETQYF
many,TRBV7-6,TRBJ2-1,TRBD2,TGTGCCAGCAGCCGGGCGCTAGCGGGAAACTACAATGAGCAGTTCTTC,CASSRALAGNYNEQFF
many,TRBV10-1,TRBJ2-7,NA,TGCGCCAGCAGCCCTCAGGGGTCACTACGATACGAGCAGTACTTC,CASSPQGSLRYEQYF
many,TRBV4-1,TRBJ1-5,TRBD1,TGCGCCAGCAGCCGTGGACAGGGAGAGTCTCAGCCCCAGCATTTT,CASSRGQGESQPQHF
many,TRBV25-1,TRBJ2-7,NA,TGTGCCGCGGGGTCGGGAGCAATTCAGTACTTC,CAAGSGAIQYF
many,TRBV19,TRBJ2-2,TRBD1,TGTGCCAGTAGTTTGCCTCGACAGGGGGCCATCACCGGGGAGCTGTTTTTT,CASSLPRQGAITGELFF
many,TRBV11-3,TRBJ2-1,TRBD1,TGTGCCAGCAGCTTAGAGGGACAGGGGAGCAATGAGCAGTTCTTC,CASSLEGQGSNEQFF
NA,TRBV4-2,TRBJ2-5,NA,TGTGCCAGCAGCAAAGAGAGTGGACAGCTTGGACAGACCCAGTACTTC,CASSKESGQLGQTQYF
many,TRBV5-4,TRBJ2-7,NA,TGTGCCAGCAGCTTGGAGGACTACTACGAGCAGTACTTC,CASSLEDYYEQYF